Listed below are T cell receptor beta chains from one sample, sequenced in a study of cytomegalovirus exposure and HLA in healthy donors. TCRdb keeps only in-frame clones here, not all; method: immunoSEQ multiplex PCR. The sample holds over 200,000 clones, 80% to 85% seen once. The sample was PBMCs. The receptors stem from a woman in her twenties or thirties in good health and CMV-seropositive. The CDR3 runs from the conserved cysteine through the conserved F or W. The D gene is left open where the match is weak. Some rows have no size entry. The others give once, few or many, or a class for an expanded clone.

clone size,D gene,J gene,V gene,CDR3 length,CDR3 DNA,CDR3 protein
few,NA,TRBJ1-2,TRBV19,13,TGTGCCAGTAGTAGGGTGGAAAGCTATGGCTACACCTTC,CASSRVESYGYTF
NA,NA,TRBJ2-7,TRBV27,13,TGTGCCAGCAGTTTTGGTTCGCTGAACGAGCAGTACTTC,CASSFGSLNEQYF
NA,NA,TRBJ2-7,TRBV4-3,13,TGCGCCAGCAGCCAGGTCGGGTTGGGTGAGCAGTACTTC,CASSQVGLGEQYF
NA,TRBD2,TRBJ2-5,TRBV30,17,TGTGCCTGGAGTGAATTGGCGGGAGGAACCTATAAGGCGGCCCAGTACTTC,CAWSELAGGTYKAAQYF
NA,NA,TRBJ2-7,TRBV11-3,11,TGTGCCAGCAGCTTTTCCTACGAGCAGTACTTC,CASSFSYEQYF
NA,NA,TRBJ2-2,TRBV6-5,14,TGTGCCAGCAGTTACTCGAAAGGGCCCGGGGAGCTGTTTTTT,CASSYSKGPGELFF
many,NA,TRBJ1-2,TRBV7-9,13,TGTGCCAGCAGCTTAGGGGCGGGGTATGGCTACACCTTC,CASSLGAGYGYTF
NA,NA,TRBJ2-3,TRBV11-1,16,TGTGCCAGCAGCTTACGGGACACATCCAACACAGATACGCAGTATTTT,CASSLRDTSNTDTQYF
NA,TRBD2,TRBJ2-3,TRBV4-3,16,TGCGCCAGCAGCCAGTCTCCGGGACTAGCGGGAGATACGCAGTATTTT,CASSQSPGLAGDTQYF
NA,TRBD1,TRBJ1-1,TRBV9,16,TGTGCCAGCAGCTCAGGGGGGAGGGGACAAGGGACTGAAGCTTTCTTT,CASSSGGRGQGTEAFF
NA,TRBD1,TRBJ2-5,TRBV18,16,TGTGCCAGCTCACCAACCGGACAGGGGGCTGGAGAGACCCAGTACTTC,CASSPTGQGAGETQYF
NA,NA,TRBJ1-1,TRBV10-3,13,TGTGCCATCAGTCAGAGCGCGGGCACTGAAGCTTTCTTT,CAISQSAGTEAFF
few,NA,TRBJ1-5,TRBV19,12,TGTGCCAGTAGTAGAGGGAATCAGCCCCAGCATTTT,CASSRGNQPQHF
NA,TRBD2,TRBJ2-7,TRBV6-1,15,TGTGCCAGCAGTGCGACTAGCGGGGAGTTCAACGAGCAGTACTTC,CASSATSGEFNEQYF
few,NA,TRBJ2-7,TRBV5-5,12,TGTGCCAGCAGCTCCCGTACCTACGAGCAGTACTTC,CASSSRTYEQYF
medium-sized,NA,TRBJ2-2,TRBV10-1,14,TGCGCCAGCAGTGCTTACAGAAACACCGGGGAGCTGTTTTTT,CASSAYRNTGELFF
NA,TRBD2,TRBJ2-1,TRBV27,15,TGTGCCAGCAGTTGGGGGACTAGCTCCTACAATGAGCAGTTCTTC,CASSWGTSSYNEQFF
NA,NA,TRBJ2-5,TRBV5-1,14,TGCGCCAGCAGCTCAGCGTCAGGGTGGGAGACCCAGTACTTC,CASSSASGWETQYF
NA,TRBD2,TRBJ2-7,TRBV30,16,TGTGCCTGGAGGCCGATCGGACTAGCCCTATCCTACGAGCAGTACTTC,CAWRPIGLALSYEQYF
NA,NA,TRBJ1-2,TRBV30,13,TGTGCCTGGAGTGCATCATTGGGGTCGGGCTACACCTTC,CAWSASLGSGYTF
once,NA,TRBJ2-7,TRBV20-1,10,TGCAGTGCTAGAGGCTACGAGCAGTACTTC,CSARGYEQYF
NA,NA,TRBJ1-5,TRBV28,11,TGTGCCAGCAGTAGGAGGCGGCCCCAGCATTTT,CASSRRRPQHF
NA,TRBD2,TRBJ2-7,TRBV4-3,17,TGCGCCAGCAGCCAAGATTCGGTGACTAGCAATAACTACGAGCAGTACTTC,CASSQDSVTSNNYEQYF
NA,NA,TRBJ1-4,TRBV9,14,TGTGCCAGCAGCACGGGTGGTTTGGGTGAAAAACTGTTTTTT,CASSTGGLGEKLFF
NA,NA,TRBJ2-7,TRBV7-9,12,TGTGCCAGCAGCGGAGGGAGCGTTTTACAGTACTTC,CASSGGSVLQYF
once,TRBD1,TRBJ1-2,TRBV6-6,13,TGTGCCAGCAGTTACCGACAGGGCGCTCCCTACACCTTC,CASSYRQGAPYTF
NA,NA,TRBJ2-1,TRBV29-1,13,TGCAGCGTTTGGAGCTCCGGTCCCAATGAGCAGTTCTTC,CSVWSSGPNEQFF
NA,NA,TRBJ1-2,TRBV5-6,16,TGTGCCAGCAGCTTGCTGGGTCGGGGGCGAAACTATGGCTACACCTTC,CASSLLGRGRNYGYTF
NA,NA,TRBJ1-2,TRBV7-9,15,TGTGCCAGCAGCTTAACAGGTTCAGGGACCTATGGCTACACCTTC,CASSLTGSGTYGYTF
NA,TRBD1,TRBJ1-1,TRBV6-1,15,TGTGCCAGCAGTTTCACTCGACAGGGGGGCACTGAAGCTTTCTTT,CASSFTRQGGTEAFF
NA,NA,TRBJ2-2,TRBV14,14,TGTGCCAGCAGTCAGAATAGGGGATACGGGGAGCTGTTTTTT,CASSQNRGYGELFF
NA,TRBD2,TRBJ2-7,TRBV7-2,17,TGTGCCAGCACCCCTGGGACTAGCGGGATGCTCTCCTACGAGCAGTACTTC,CASTPGTSGMLSYEQYF
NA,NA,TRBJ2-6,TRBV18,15,TGTGCCAGCTCACTGGACGGCTCTGGGGCCAACGTCCTGACTTTC,CASSLDGSGANVLTF
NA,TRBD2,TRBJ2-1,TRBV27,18,TGTGCCAGCAGTTTGATCCCCCCCCTAGCGGCATTCGACAATGAGCAGTTCTTC,CASSLIPPLAAFDNEQFF
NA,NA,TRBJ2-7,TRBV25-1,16,TGTGCCAGCAGTGACCTCCCTAGGCCCGAGGGCTACGAGCAGTACTTC,CASSDLPRPEGYEQYF
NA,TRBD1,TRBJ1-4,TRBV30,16,TGTGCCTGGAGTGTAGGGACAGGGGGTAAGAATGAAAAACTGTTTTTT,CAWSVGTGGKNEKLFF
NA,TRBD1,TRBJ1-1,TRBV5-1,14,TGCGCCAGCAGAGGGGGGGACAGACTCACTGAAGCTTTCTTT,CASRGGDRLTEAFF